The entry below describes one T cell receptor beta chain. The CDR3 has 11 residues. The data originate from a study of T cells expressing NK-cell markers. Following a re-call of the 5' RACE reads, TCRdb has one entry per CDR3 protein and lacks DNA. This table holds around 470,000 distinct CDR3 sequences. Sequenced input: blood T cells: a sorted CD56 or NKG2C T cell subset, CD4+ or CD8+ T cells, or bulk PBMC T cells (not recorded which). This sequence was found in a woman between 50 and 59 years old in good health. J is TRBJ2-2 and V is TRBV12-3 or TRBV12-4. CDR3 protein: CASSHTGELFF.